The present T cell receptor beta chain was sequenced within a study of glioma-infiltrating T cells after dendritic cell vaccination. Study-wide context: Patients had newly diagnosed or recurrent glioblastoma and received dendritic cell vaccines.

TCRdb's table, derived via immunoSEQ multiplex PCR, lists solely in-frame clones and lacks some. The table lists almost 90,000 clones, around 86% of them singletons. Study observations and caveats: Complete blood and tumor specimen sets were limited to few patients.

The V gene lost 0 bases and the J gene lost 4 bases, with 8 bases spanning the gap. The V gene's germline CDR1 is SGHKS and CDR2 YYEKEE (reference sequence). The CDR3 loop spans 14 amino acids. Regarding time point: after dendritic cell vaccination, including at tumor progression/relapse. A few counts support this clone. Its specificity is unknown. This receptor was obtained from a human donor with glioblastoma. The rearrangement links TRBV5-5 to TRBJ1-5, with D perhaps TRBD1 (5 bases). Sequenced material: blood, taken after dendritic cell vaccination. This chain's CDR3 is CASSLVGGNQPQHF. CDR3 sequence (DNA): TGTGCCAGCAGCTTGGTCGGGGGGAATCAGCCCCAGCATTTT.